This entry is about one T cell receptor (beta chain). Trimming took 5 bases from V and 7 from J, leaving 9 bases between them. Germline assignment: CDR1 MDHEN and CDR2 SYDVKM. The CDR3 contains 13 residues. The data were taken from a study of blood T cell repertoires in COVID-19. Whole-study context: Donors in the United States, Italy and Spain gave samples during acute or convalescent COVID-19.

Study processing details: Estimation of nucleated cell counts relied on the amplification of reference gene primers. TCRdb's table, derived via immunoSEQ multiplex PCR, lists solely in-frame clones and lacks some. The V and J calls and clone size are taken from that table; D and trimming were inferred from the DNA. This sample has 300,000 or so clones, with 80% to 90% found just once. This TCR derives from a woman aged 18-35 years who had recovered from COVID-19. The material sequenced was PBMCs or T cells enriched from blood (not recorded which). The chain links TRBV28 to TRBJ1-6; D remains ambiguous. The CDR3 DNA is TGTGCCAGCAGTGGTGCGGTCAATTCACCCCTCCACTTT. This codes for CASSGAVNSPLHF.